This is a list of T cell receptor beta chains from one sample in a study of blood T cells in healthy people across ages. Via MiXCR, TCRdb re-called the 5' RACE reads, giving one row per CDR3 protein. The sample includes hundreds of thousands of distinct CDR3 sequences, roughly 56% seen only once; the top ten take roughly 25%. The source material was blood. The source of these receptors is a man aged 40-49 years in good health. The CDR3 runs from the conserved cysteine through the conserved F or W. The order of the fields is J gene, V gene, CDR3 protein.

j_call: TRBJ1-2; v_call: TRBV6-2/TRBV6-3; cdr3_aa: CASVASGGYGYTF
j_call: TRBJ2-7; v_call: TRBV20-1; cdr3_aa: CSALQPRPSLSYEQYF
j_call: TRBJ2-3; v_call: TRBV7-2; cdr3_aa: CASSPVLGTGDTQYF
j_call: TRBJ2-2; v_call: TRBV20-1; cdr3_aa: CSVDRGLDTGELFF
j_call: TRBJ1-1; v_call: TRBV29-1; cdr3_aa: CSVDTGKSEAFF
j_call: TRBJ1-2; v_call: TRBV7-9; cdr3_aa: CASSFSRDGYTF
j_call: TRBJ2-4; v_call: TRBV9; cdr3_aa: CASSVGTSASIQYF
j_call: TRBJ2-5; v_call: TRBV20-1; cdr3_aa: CSARATNRGSGAQETQYF
j_call: TRBJ2-7; v_call: TRBV25-1; cdr3_aa: CASSVQSGAQENNEQYF
j_call: TRBJ2-5; v_call: TRBV28; cdr3_aa: CASAGTSGKMGQETQYF
j_call: TRBJ2-3; v_call: TRBV12-3/TRBV12-4; cdr3_aa: CASSPLAGGGDTQYF
j_call: TRBJ1-3; v_call: TRBV2; cdr3_aa: CASRDRTDGNTIYF
j_call: TRBJ2-5; v_call: TRBV5-1; cdr3_aa: CASSWQGIQETQYF
j_call: TRBJ2-7; v_call: TRBV5-1; cdr3_aa: CASGDRANSYEQYF